This entry describes one T cell receptor (beta chain). Primers: 60 Vbeta forward and 13 Jbeta reverse. Assay: immunoSEQ multiplex PCR; the TCRdb copy retains only in-frame clones and omits some. The sample carries 150,000 to 200,000 clones, 80% recorded once. This sample was included in a study of cytomegalovirus exposure and HLA in healthy donors. The receptor comes from a man in his forties or fifties in good health and CMV-seronegative. The sample taken for sequencing was PBMCs.

The DNA of the CDR3 is TGTGCCAGCAGTTTCCAACCACAAACCCCCTATGGCTACACCTTC. It encodes CASSFQPQTPYGYTF. This chain connects TRBV27 to TRBJ1-2; the D is unclear. Germline values: CDR1 MNHEY, CDR2 SMNVEV (reference sequence). This CDR3 comprises 15 residues. The V gene lost 3 bases and the J gene lost 4 bases, with 15 bases spanning the gap.